The 30 T cell receptor beta chains given below trace back to one sample, sequenced in a study of PD-1 blockade in classical Hodgkin lymphoma (TCRdb year 2020). Libraries were constructed by the immunoSEQ multiplex PCR assay. TCRdb obtained this table from immuneACCESS and retained in-frame rearrangements with V and J assigned. These tables miss some clones; where compared with another copy, unresolved V genes account for less than half of the shortfall, and the remainder is unexplained. The sample table lists around 20,000 clones, around 69% of them with a count of one. The ten largest clones capture less than 25% of the sample. The sample's time point label, in plain terms: cycle 2 day 1 (C2D1) of nivolumab. Every trial patient had relapsed after autologous stem cell transplantation, and cohorts A, B and C differed in prior brentuximab vedotin exposure. The starting material was peripheral blood mononuclear cells (PBMCs), obtained before the second cycle of nivolumab. The receptors stem from a human donor with classical Hodgkin lymphoma.

This chain links TRBV4-1 with TRBJ2-6, with D uncertain. V dropped 2 bases and J dropped 1 base, with 18 bases sitting between them. This CDR3 has 19 residues. CDR1 and CDR2 (germline): MGHRA, YSYEKL. The CDR3 region is CASSQTLPGMLSGANVLTF. The CDR3 nucleotides read TGCGCCAGCAGCCAAACTCTCCCTGGGATGCTTTCTGGGGCCAACGTCCTGACTTTC.

The rearrangement uses TRBV25-1 and TRBJ2-3, with 7 bases lining up with TRBD1. Germline V gene lookup returns CDR1 MGHDK and CDR2 SYGVNS. The CDR3 covers 15 residues. Trimming at V came to 3 bases and at J to 0 bases, leaving 3 bases not matched to a gene. The CDR3, as DNA: TGTGCCAGCAGTGACCCCAGGGGGAGCACAGATACGCAGTATTTT. Translating gives CASSDPRGSTDTQYF.

This rearrangement joins TRBV5-1 to TRBJ1-1, with D possibly being TRBD1 (5 bases). V dropped 4 bases and J dropped 4 bases, with 14 bases sitting between them. CDR1 and CDR2 (germline): SGHRS, YFSETQ. The CDR3 sequence is 14 residues long. CDR3 DNA: TGCGCCAGCAGCCCGCCTGGAGGGGCCACTGAAGCTTTCTTT. Translating gives CASSPPGGATEAFF. Using reference TRBV5-1 and TRBJ1-1 for the parts outside the CDR3, the full variable domain is KAGVTQTPRYLIKTRGQQVTLSCSPISGHRSVSWYQQTPGQGLQFLFEYFSETQRNKGNFPGRFSGRQFSNSRSEMNVSTLELGDSALYLCASSPPGGATEAFFGQGTRLTVV.

This clone was observed once. This chain uses TRBV5-6 with TRBJ2-7, with 13 bases matching TRBD2. This CDR3 has 16 residues. Germline CDR1 and CDR2: SGHDT and YYEEEE. V gave up 4 bases and J gave up 6 bases; unmatched junction bases: 10. CDR3 region: CASSAGLAGAWGEQYF. In DNA, the CDR3 is TGTGCCAGCAGCGCAGGACTAGCGGGGGCTTGGGGCGAGCAGTACTTC. The variable domain in full, with the rest retrieved from reference TRBV5-6 and TRBJ2-7, is DAGVTQSPTHLIKTRGQQVTLRCSPKSGHDTVSWYQQALGQGPQFIFQYYEEEERQRGNFPDRFSGHQFPNYSSELNVNALLLGDSALYLCASSAGLAGAWGEQYFGPGTRLTVT.

The chain joins TRBV6-5 to TRBJ2-3; a possible D gene is TRBD1 (5 bases). The CDR3 has 15 amino acids. Trimming took 6 bases from V and 1 from J, leaving 14 bases between them. CDR1 and CDR2 (germline): MNHEY, SVGAGI. In DNA, the CDR3 is TGTGCCAGCAGGGGGCGGTTAGCTGGCACAGATACGCAGTATTTT. Amino acids: CASRGRLAGTDTQYF.

This clone appeared a few times. V usage is TRBV10-3 and J usage is TRBJ2-3; a weak D match, TRBD1 (5 bases). Deletions cut 3 bases from V and 0 bases from J, with 13 bases between. The CDR3 sequence is 16 residues long. Germline values: CDR1 ENHRY, CDR2 SYGVKD. The CDR3 is CAISDRQRISTDTQYF. The CDR3 DNA is TGTGCCATCAGTGACCGACAGAGGATTAGCACAGATACGCAGTATTTT.

The chain has TRBV28 and TRBJ2-5; 10 bases map to TRBD2. Germline V gene sequence: CDR1 MDHEN, CDR2 SYDVKM. V gave up 2 bases and J gave up 0 bases; unmatched junction bases: 9. CDR3 length: 18 amino acids. The CDR3 nucleotides read TGTGCCAGCAGTTTAACCAGCGGGAGGGCCGGGTACCAAGAGACCCAGTACTTC. It yields the protein CASSLTSGRAGYQETQYF.

The V and J genes are TRBV27 and TRBJ2-7; D not certain. Trimming removed 3 bases at V and 2 bases at J, with 8 bases between. The CDR3 totals 13 residues. Germline V CDR1 and CDR2: MNHEY, SMNVEV (reference sequence). As DNA, the CDR3 is TGTGCCAGCAGTTTTGCGGATGCCTACGAGCAGTACTTC. Translated: CASSFADAYEQYF.

The rearrangement links TRBV19 to TRBJ1-3; 8 bases map to TRBD1. Germline-derived CDR1 and CDR2 are LNHDA and SQIVND (reference sequence). This CDR3 is built from 18 residues. The V and J ends lost 6 bases and 0 bases, in that order; junction bases with no gene match: 13. Written as DNA, the CDR3 is TGTGCCAGTAGCCCTAAACAACAGGGGGAGAGCTCTGGAAACACCATATATTTT. This gives the protein CASSPKQQGESSGNTIYF.

The chain carries TRBV2 and TRBJ2-5; TRBD1 matches at 11 bases. The J call may be in error: the DNA end matches TRBJ2-7 better. Germline V gene data show CDR1 as SNHLY and CDR2 as FYNNEI. The CDR3 is 13 amino acids. CDR3 sequence: CASRDRGLYEQYF. The CDR3 nucleotides are TGTGCCAGCCGGGACAGGGGGTTATACGAGCAGTACTTC.

This clone was seen a few times. The chain joins TRBV4-1 to TRBJ1-3; no clear D. The V and J ends lost 3 bases and 2 bases respectively, with 8 bases between them. Germline assignment: CDR1 MGHRA and CDR2 YSYEKL. The CDR3 contains 14 residues. As DNA, the CDR3 is TGCGCCAGCAGCCACCCAGCTCCTGGAAACACCATATATTTT. Translation: CASSHPAPGNTIYF.

This clone was picked up one time. The chain joins TRBV19 to TRBJ2-7; D is tentatively TRBD1 or TRBD2 (7 bases each). The germline V gene has CDR1 LNHDA and CDR2 SQIVND (reference sequence). Deletions cut 3 bases from V and 0 bases from J, with 15 bases between. The CDR3 contains 16 residues. This CDR3 is CASSMGGTDSSYEQYF. CDR3 coding DNA: TGTGCCAGTAGTATGGGGGGGACAGACAGCTCCTACGAGCAGTACTTC. The full variable domain, with the rest looked up from reference TRBV19 and TRBJ2-7, is DGGITQSPKYLFRKEGQNVTLSCEQNLNHDAMYWYRQDPGQGLRLIYYSQIVNDFQKGDIAEGYSVSREKKESFPLTVTSAQKNPTAFYLCASSMGGTDSSYEQYFGPGTRLTVT.

This clone has just one count. The rearrangement joins TRBV7-9 to TRBJ2-5, with 7 nucleotides matching TRBD2. The CDR3 is 13 residues long. Germline CDR1 is SEHNR and CDR2 is FQNEAQ (reference sequence). Trimming at V came to 5 bases and at J to 7 bases, leaving 7 bases not matched to a gene. The CDR3 DNA reads TGTGCCAGCAGCATGGCTGGGGGGGGGACCCAGTACTTC. Translating it yields CASSMAGGGTQYF.

The chain combines TRBV9 with TRBJ1-3, with 7 bases lining up with TRBD1. Germline V gene lookup returns CDR1 SGDLS and CDR2 YYNGEE. The CDR3 length is 14 residues. Losses at the gene ends were 3 bases for V and 4 bases for J; bases not matched to a gene: 4. The CDR3 sequence: CASSDTGVGNTIYF. CDR3 sequence (DNA): TGTGCCAGCAGCGACACAGGGGTCGGAAACACCATATATTTT. Based on the CDR3 plus reference TRBV9 and TRBJ1-3, the full variable domain is DSGVTQTPKHLITATGQRVTLRCSPRSGDLSVYWYQQSLDQGLQFLIQYYNGEERAKGNILERFSAQQFPDLHSELNLSSLELGDSALYFCASSDTGVGNTIYFGEGSWLTVV.

Only a few counts were recorded for this clone. V usage is TRBV10-1 and J usage is TRBJ2-3; TRBD1 or TRBD2 may be the D gene (5 bases each). V shed 5 bases and J shed 2 bases, with 17 bases lying between them. Germline loops: CDR1 WNHNN, CDR2 SYGVQD (reference sequence). The CDR3 spans 16 residues. CDR3 in amino acids: CASSPLGTRYTDTQYF. The CDR3, as DNA: TGCGCCAGCAGTCCCCTGGGGACCAGATACACAGATACGCAGTATTTT.

The chain links TRBV14 to TRBJ2-7; TRBD2 matches at 13 bases. The CDR3 spans 16 residues. Germline V gene lookup returns CDR1 SGHDN and CDR2 FVKESK. J was trimmed by 4 bases and V by 4 bases; bases with no gene match: 7. The CDR3 nucleotides are TGTGCCAGCAGCCCTGGACTAGCGGGAGTCGATTACGAGCAGTACTTC. Protein product: CASSPGLAGVDYEQYF. The full variable domain, with the rest looked up from reference TRBV14 and TRBJ2-7, is EAGVTQFPSHSVIEKGQTVTLRCDPISGHDNLYWYRRVMGKEIKFLLHFVKESKQDESGMPNNRFLAERTGGTYSTLKVQPAELEDSGVYFCASSPGLAGVDYEQYFGPGTRLTVT.

This clone was seen a handful of times. The sample holds other DNA sequences that translate to the same CDR3. This chain connects TRBV5-1 to TRBJ2-7, with D hard to call. CDR3 length: 13 amino acids. V gave up 0 bases and J gave up 3 bases, with 7 bases separating them. Per germline, CDR1 SGHRS and CDR2 YFSETQ. The CDR3 region has the DNA TGCGCCAGCAGCTTGGTACAGAACTACGAGCAGTACTTC. It translates to CASSLVQNYEQYF.

V usage is TRBV7-9 and J usage is TRBJ2-2; 8 bases agree with TRBD2. Germline-derived CDR1 and CDR2 are SEHNR and FQNEAQ (reference sequence). V dropped 5 bases and J dropped 6; count of bases not matched to a gene: 8. CDR3 length: 15 amino acids. The CDR3 sequence: CASSPPGLVAGELFF. CDR3 in DNA: TGTGCCAGCAGCCCCCCGGGACTAGTCGCCGGGGAGCTGTTTTTT.

V and J are TRBV5-4 and TRBJ2-7, with unresolved D. V was trimmed by 6 bases and J by 2 bases, leaving 6 bases between them. In germline, CDR1 is SGHNT, CDR2 YYREEE (reference sequence). CDR3 length equals 11 residues. CDR3 residues: CASKRPYEQYF. The CDR3 region has the DNA TGTGCCAGCAAAAGGCCCTACGAGCAGTACTTC. The full variable domain, in which reference TRBV5-4 and TRBJ2-7 provide the parts outside the CDR3, is ETGVTQSPTHLIKTRGQQVTLRCSSQSGHNTVSWYQQALGQGPQFIFQYYREEENGRGNFPPRFSGLQFPNYSSELNVNALELDDSALYLCASKRPYEQYFGPGTRLTVT.

This clone is categorized as medium-sized (0.01 to 0.1%). The rearrangement links TRBV2 to TRBJ2-5, with 7 positions matching TRBD2. The germline V gene encodes CDR1 SNHLY and CDR2 FYNNEI. With V trimmed by 4 bases and J by 0 bases, 8 bases remained unmatched. The CDR3 contains 16 residues. The CDR3 DNA follows: TGTGCCAGCAGTGGTAGCGGGCATGTGTACCAAGAGACCCAGTACTTC. Translation: CASSGSGHVYQETQYF.

V gene TRBV14 combines with J gene TRBJ2-1; no clear D. The V gene lost 2 bases and the J gene lost 13 bases, with 18 bases spanning the gap. The CDR3 loop spans 14 amino acids. Germline CDR1 is SGHDN and CDR2 is FVKESK. Written as DNA, the CDR3 is TGTGCCAGCAGCCAAACCCCCCTACGGAATTTACAGTTCTTC. It is translated as CASSQTPLRNLQFF. Based on the CDR3 plus reference TRBV14 and TRBJ2-1, the full variable domain is EAGVTQFPSHSVIEKGQTVTLRCDPISGHDNLYWYRRVMGKEIKFLLHFVKESKQDESGMPNNRFLAERTGGTYSTLKVQPAELEDSGVYFCASSQTPLRNLQFFGPGTRLTVL.

The chain couples TRBV5-1 to TRBJ1-5, with D perhaps TRBD1 (6 bases). Trimming took 4 bases from V and 2 from J, leaving 16 bases between them. Germline V gives CDR1 SGHRS, CDR2 YFSETQ. This CDR3 has 16 amino acids. CDR3 sequence: CASSEQGQSGNQPQHF. Here the CDR3 DNA reads TGCGCCAGCAGCGAACAGGGACAAAGCGGCAATCAGCCCCAGCATTTT.

This clone came up once. The V gene is TRBV28, the J gene TRBJ2-1; weak D call: TRBD1 (5 bases). The CDR3 is 17 amino acids. In germline, CDR1 is MDHEN, CDR2 SYDVKM. Trimming took 7 bases from V and 0 from J, leaving 19 bases between them. The CDR3, as DNA: TGTGCCAGCACTTCAGCAGGGCGCCAGAGCTCCTACAATGAGCAGTTCTTC. It translates to CASTSAGRQSSYNEQFF.

The chain is built from TRBV18 and TRBJ2-7; TRBD1 matches at 7 bases. From germline, CDR1 is KGHSH and CDR2 LQKENI. CDR3 length: 14 residues. J gave up 0 bases and V 4 bases, and 3 bases lay outside the gene matches. The CDR3 sequence: CASSLGTASYEQYF. The DNA for the CDR3 is TGTGCCAGCTCACTCGGGACAGCCTCCTACGAGCAGTACTTC.

Here the CDR3 DNA reads TGTGCCAGCAGTTTTGGGACAGGGACCACTGAAGCTTTCTTT. Translation: CASSFGTGTTEAFF. The rearrangement uses TRBV27 and TRBJ1-1; 9 bases fit TRBD1. Germline V CDR1 and CDR2: MNHEY, SMNVEV (reference sequence). V lost 3 bases to trimming and J lost 4 bases; unmatched junction nucleotides: 3. The CDR3 extends over 14 amino acids.

This chain uses TRBV30 with TRBJ2-2; a possible D gene is TRBD2 (6 bases). CDR3 length equals 14 residues. The V end was cut by 4 bases, the J end by 0 bases, with 9 bases between. Germline V CDR1 and CDR2: GTSNPN, SVGIG (reference sequence). Written as DNA, the CDR3 is TGTGCCTGGACAAGGACTACGAACACCGGGGAGCTGTTTTTT. Translated, it gives CAWTRTTNTGELFF.

The rearrangement links TRBV7-8 to TRBJ2-7, with 14 bases lining up with TRBD2. CDR1 is SGHVS and CDR2 is FQNEAQ in the germline V gene. The V and J ends lost 5 bases and 0 bases, in that order; junction bases with no gene match: 3. The CDR3 sequence is 16 residues long. DNA for the CDR3: TGTGCCAGCAGCAAGGGACTAGCGGGAGACTCCTACGAGCAGTACTTC. Its translation: CASSKGLAGDSYEQYF.

The chain uses TRBV10-3 and TRBJ2-2; a weak D match, TRBD1 (6 bases). Germline lookup yields CDR1 ENHRY and CDR2 SYGVKD. Deletions cut 7 bases from V and 7 bases from J, with 16 bases between. This CDR3 is built from 14 residues. The CDR3 sequence is CAINPGVNGGELFF. The CDR3 nucleotides read TGTGCCATCAATCCAGGGGTTAACGGCGGGGAGCTGTTTTTT.

The CDR3 is CASSALGQAAETQYF. The CDR3 DNA reads as TGTGCCAGCTCAGCCCTGGGACAGGCCGCAGAGACCCAGTACTTC. The chain joins TRBV18 to TRBJ2-5, with TRBD1 matching 8 bases. Germline assignment: CDR1 KGHSH and CDR2 LQKENI. V lost 5 bases, J lost 4 bases, and 9 bases stayed unmatched. This CDR3 is built from 15 residues.

The J gene is TRBJ2-1, the V gene TRBV7-9; TRBD1 might be the D (6 bases). Between the trimmed V and J ends, which lost 3 bases and 3 bases, there was a span of 15 bases. The CDR3 runs 16 residues. Looked up from germline, CDR1 is SEHNR and CDR2 is FQNEAQ (reference sequence). The CDR3 coding sequence is TGTGCCAGCAGCTTTCGGGCAGGGGCGGACTACAATGAGCAGTTCTTC. Protein: CASSFRAGADYNEQFF.